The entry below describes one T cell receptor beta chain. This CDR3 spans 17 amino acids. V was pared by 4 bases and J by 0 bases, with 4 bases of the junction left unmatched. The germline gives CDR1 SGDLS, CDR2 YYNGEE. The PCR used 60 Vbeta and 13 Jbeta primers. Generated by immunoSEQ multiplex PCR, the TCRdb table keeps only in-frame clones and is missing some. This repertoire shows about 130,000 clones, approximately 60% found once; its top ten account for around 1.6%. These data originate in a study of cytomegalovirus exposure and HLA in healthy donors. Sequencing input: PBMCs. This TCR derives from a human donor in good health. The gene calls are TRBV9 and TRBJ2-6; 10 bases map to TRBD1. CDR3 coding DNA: TGTGCCAGCAGCTTTGGGACAGGGGTCTCTGGGGCCAACGTCCTGACTTTC. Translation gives CASSFGTGVSGANVLTF.